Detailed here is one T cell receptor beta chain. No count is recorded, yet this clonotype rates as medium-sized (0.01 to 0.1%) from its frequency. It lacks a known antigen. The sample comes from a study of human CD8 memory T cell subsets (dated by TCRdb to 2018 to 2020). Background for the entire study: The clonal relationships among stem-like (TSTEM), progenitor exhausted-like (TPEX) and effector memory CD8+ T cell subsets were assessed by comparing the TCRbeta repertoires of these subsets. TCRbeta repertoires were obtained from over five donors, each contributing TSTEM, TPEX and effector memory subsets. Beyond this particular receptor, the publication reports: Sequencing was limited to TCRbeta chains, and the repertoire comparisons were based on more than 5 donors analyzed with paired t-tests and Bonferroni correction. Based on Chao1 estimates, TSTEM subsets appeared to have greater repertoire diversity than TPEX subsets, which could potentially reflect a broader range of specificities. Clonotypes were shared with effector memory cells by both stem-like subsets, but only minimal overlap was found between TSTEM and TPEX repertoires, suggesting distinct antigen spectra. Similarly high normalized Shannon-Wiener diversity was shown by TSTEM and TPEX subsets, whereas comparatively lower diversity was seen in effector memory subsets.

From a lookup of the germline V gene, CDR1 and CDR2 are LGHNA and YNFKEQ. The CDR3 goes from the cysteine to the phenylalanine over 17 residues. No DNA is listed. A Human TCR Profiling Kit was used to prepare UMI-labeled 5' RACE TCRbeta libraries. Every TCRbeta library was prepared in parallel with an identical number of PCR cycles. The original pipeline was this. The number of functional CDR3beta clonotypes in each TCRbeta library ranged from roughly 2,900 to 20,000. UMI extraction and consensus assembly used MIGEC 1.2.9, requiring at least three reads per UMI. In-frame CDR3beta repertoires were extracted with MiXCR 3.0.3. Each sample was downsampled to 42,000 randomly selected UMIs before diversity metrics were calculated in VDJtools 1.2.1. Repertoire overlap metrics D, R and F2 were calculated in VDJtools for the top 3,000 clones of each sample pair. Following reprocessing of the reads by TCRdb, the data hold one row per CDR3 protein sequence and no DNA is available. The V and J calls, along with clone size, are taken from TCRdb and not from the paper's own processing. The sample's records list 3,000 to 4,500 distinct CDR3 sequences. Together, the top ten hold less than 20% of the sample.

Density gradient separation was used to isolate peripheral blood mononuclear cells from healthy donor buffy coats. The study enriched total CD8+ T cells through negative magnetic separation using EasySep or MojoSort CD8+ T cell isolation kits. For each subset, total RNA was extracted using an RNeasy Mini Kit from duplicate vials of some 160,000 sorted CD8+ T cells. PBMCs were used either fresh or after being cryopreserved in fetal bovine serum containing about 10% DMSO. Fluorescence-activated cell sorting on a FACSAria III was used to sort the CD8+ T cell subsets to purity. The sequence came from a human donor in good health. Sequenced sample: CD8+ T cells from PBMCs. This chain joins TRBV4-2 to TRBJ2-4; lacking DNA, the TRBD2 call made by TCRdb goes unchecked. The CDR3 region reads CASSQESLAVTKNIQYF.